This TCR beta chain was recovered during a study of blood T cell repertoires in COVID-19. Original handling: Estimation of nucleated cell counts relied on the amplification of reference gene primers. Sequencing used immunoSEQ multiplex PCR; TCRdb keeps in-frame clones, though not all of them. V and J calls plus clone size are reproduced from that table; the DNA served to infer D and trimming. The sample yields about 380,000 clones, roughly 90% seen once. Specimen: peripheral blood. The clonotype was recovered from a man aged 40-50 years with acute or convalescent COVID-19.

The CDR3 spells CASSPPDSKEAFF. Written as DNA, the CDR3 is TGTGCCAGCAGTCCCCCGGACAGTAAAGAAGCTTTCTTT. The chain links TRBV28 to TRBJ1-1; possible D gene TRBD1, 6 bases. The length of the CDR3 is 13 residues. The V gene's germline CDR1 is MDHEN and CDR2 SYDVKM. V was clipped by 5 bases and J by 8 bases, with 15 bases between them.